This T cell receptor (beta chain) was sequenced for a study of blood T cell repertoires in COVID-19. Overall study: Both acute and convalescent COVID-19 samples were obtained from the United States, Italy and Spain. Nucleic acid was either cDNA or gDNA, and it came from T cells, B-cell-depleted T cells, or PBMCs.

Original data processing: Amplifying reference gene primers gave estimates of nucleated cell counts. Measured with immunoSEQ multiplex PCR; TCRdb has only the in-frame clones, and not every one. That table gives V, J and clone size, and the DNA gave D and trimming. The profile shows fewer than 90,000 clones, about nine tenths of them singletons. The clonotype originates from a male donor with acute or convalescent COVID-19. Material: peripheral blood.

The CDR3 nucleotides read TGTGCCAGCAGGACGGGCTTCGAGGGGGAGCCCCAGCATTTT. Protein product: CASRTGFEGEPQHF. V and J are TRBV6-5 and TRBJ1-5; D is possibly TRBD1 (6 bases). CDR3 length: 14 amino acids. Trimming stripped 6 bases from V and 8 bases from J, with 17 bases between. Germline values: CDR1 MNHEY, CDR2 SVGAGI.